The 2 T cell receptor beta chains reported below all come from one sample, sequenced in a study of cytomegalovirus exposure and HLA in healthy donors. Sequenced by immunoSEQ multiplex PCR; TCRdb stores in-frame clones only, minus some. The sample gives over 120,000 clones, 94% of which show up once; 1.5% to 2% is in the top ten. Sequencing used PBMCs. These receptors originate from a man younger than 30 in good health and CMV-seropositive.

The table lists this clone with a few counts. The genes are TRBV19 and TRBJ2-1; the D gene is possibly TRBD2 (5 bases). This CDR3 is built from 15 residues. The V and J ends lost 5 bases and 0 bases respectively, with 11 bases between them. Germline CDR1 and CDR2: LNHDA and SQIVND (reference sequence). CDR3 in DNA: TGTGCCAGTAGTGTGGACTTCATCTCCTACAATGAGCAGTTCTTC. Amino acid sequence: CASSVDFISYNEQFF. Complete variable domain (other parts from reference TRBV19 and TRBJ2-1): DGGITQSPKYLFRKEGQNVTLSCEQNLNHDAMYWYRQDPGQGLRLIYYSQIVNDFQKGDIAEGYSVSREKKESFPLTVTSAQKNPTAFYLCASSVDFISYNEQFFGPGTRLTVL.

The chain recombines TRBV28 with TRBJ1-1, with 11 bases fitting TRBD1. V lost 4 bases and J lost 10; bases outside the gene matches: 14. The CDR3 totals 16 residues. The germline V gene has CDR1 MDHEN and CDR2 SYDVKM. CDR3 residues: CASSSPGQGVPFVAFF. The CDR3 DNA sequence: TGTGCCAGCAGTTCCCCGGGACAGGGGGTCCCGTTCGTAGCTTTCTTT.